This T cell receptor beta chain was sequenced for a study of blood T cells in healthy people across ages. Study as a whole: Per every two T cells, about one barcoded beta molecule was captured by template switching. Study conclusions and caveats: Naive T cell percentage strongly correlated with TCR beta diversity. Both naive CD4+ cell counts and diversity were greater in long-lived donors than in aged donors.

Alongside a J-beta primer mix, a sample-barcoded 5' primer served in a second PCR lasting about 7 to 12 cycles. MiXCR, run by TCRdb on the 5' RACE reads, gives a single entry per CDR3 protein. The table includes 1.5 million to 2 million distinct CDR3 sequences, 49% detected once. This clonotype was picked up a small number of times. Its target is unknown. CDR1 is SGHRS, CDR2 YFSETQ, per germline. The CDR3 has 14 amino acids. The V end was cut by 2 bases, the J end by 3 bases, with 11 bases between. Sequencing input: blood. The chain is built from TRBV5-1 and TRBJ1-1; D possibly corresponds to TRBD1 (6 bases). This receptor was identified in a woman aged 40 to 50 in good health. CDR3 DNA sequence: TGCGCCAGCAGCTTCACAGGGAGGGACACTGAAGCTTTCTTT. Its translation is CASSFTGRDTEAFF.